These 11 T cell receptor beta chains were sequenced from one sample in a study of blood T cell repertoires in COVID-19. Clones were sequenced by immunoSEQ multiplex PCR, and TCRdb holds only the in-frame ones, with some missing. Of under 200,000 clones listed, roughly 84% are singletons. Input material: peripheral blood. The receptors were gathered from a young man with active or convalescent COVID-19.

The chain couples TRBV6-1 to TRBJ2-6; D may be TRBD1 (6 bases). This CDR3 has 15 amino acids. With 2 bases removed from V and 8 bases from J, the gap between germline ends came to 13 bases. Germline CDR1 and CDR2: MNHNS and SASEGT. CDR3 DNA: TGTGCCAGCAGTGAAACTGGGGGCTGGCCCAACGTCCTGACTTTC. Translated, it gives CASSETGGWPNVLTF.

The chain couples TRBV6-6 to TRBJ2-7, with 7 bases identical to TRBD1. The CDR3 consists of 16 residues. The germline gives CDR1 MNHNY, CDR2 SVGAGI (reference sequence). J lost 1 base, V lost 3 bases, and 9 bases had no gene match. This chain's CDR3 is CASSYPPRTGSYEQYF. As DNA, the CDR3 is TGTGCCAGCAGTTATCCTCCCCGGACAGGTTCCTACGAGCAGTACTTC.

This clone appeared a single time. The rearrangement uses TRBV7-2 and TRBJ1-1; possible D gene TRBD1, 6 bases. The germline V gene encodes CDR1 SGHTA and CDR2 FQGNSA. The CDR3 runs 14 residues. V lost 1 base and J lost 6, with 12 bases in between. The CDR3 DNA reads TGTGCCAGCAGCTTAGGGGGGCAGTCCTCTGAAGCTTTCTTT. This codes for CASSLGGQSSEAFF.

The chain couples TRBV6-5 to TRBJ1-2; D is unresolved. The V end was cut by 2 bases, the J end by 4 bases, with 11 bases between. CDR3 length: 14 amino acids. Per germline, CDR1 MNHEY and CDR2 SVGAGI. CDR3 amino acids: CASSYDPVTYGYTF. The CDR3 nucleotides read TGTGCCAGCAGTTACGATCCAGTAACCTATGGCTACACCTTC.

The chain couples TRBV2 to TRBJ2-2, with D perhaps matching TRBD1 (6 bases). Germline-derived CDR1 and CDR2 are SNHLY and FYNNEI. This CDR3 spans 15 amino acids. Trimming took off 5 bases at V and 1 base at J, with 11 bases between the two ends. CDR3 sequence reads: CASSRQDRNTGELFF. In DNA form, the CDR3 reads TGTGCCAGCAGTCGACAGGATAGGAACACCGGGGAGCTGTTTTTT. Filled out from reference TRBV2 and TRBJ2-2, the complete variable domain reads EPEVTQTPSHQVTQMGQEVILRCVPISNHLYFYWYRQILGQKVEFLVSFYNNEISEKSEIFDDQFSVERPDGSNFTLKIRSTKLEDSAMYFCASSRQDRNTGELFFGEGSRLTVL.

This clone was observed many times. The CDR3 DNA reads as TGTGCCAGCAGCTTGGGAGACAAAGGCTTGCTGTTTTTT. Residues: CASSLGDKGLLFF. J is TRBJ1-4 and V is TRBV5-5; D gene ambiguous. Trimming pared 0 bases from V and 14 bases from J, leaving 14 bases between. Germline CDR1 reads SGHKS; CDR2 reads YYEKEE (reference sequence). This CDR3 has 13 amino acids.

This clone has just one count. This rearrangement joins TRBV11-1 to TRBJ2-7; 12 bases line up with TRBD1. Germline V CDR1 and CDR2: SGHAT, FQDESV (reference sequence). With V trimmed by 5 bases and J by 0 bases, 2 bases remained unmatched. The CDR3 sequence is 15 residues long. The CDR3 loop reads CASSRDRGLSYEQYF. The DNA for the CDR3 is TGTGCCAGCAGCAGGGACAGGGGGCTCTCCTACGAGCAGTACTTC.

The chain uses TRBV2 and TRBJ2-1; 9 bases match TRBD2. Germline V gives CDR1 SNHLY, CDR2 FYNNEI. This CDR3 comprises 14 residues. V shed 7 bases, J shed 8 bases, and the junction held 9 bases outside the gene matches. The CDR3 reads CASNVISGGDEQFF. CDR3 nucleotides: TGTGCCAGCAACGTTATTAGCGGGGGTGATGAGCAGTTCTTC.

V is TRBV6-5 and J is TRBJ1-1; D gene unclear. V lost 0 bases to trimming and J lost 4 bases, with 9 bases between them. CDR3 length equals 14 residues. Germline-derived CDR1 and CDR2 are MNHEY and SVGAGI. The CDR3 coding sequence is TGTGCCAGCAGTTACTCGAGGCAGTTCACTGAAGCTTTCTTT. Its translation: CASSYSRQFTEAFF.

This clone was counted once. This could be a read error, since a much larger clone is one nucleotide away. The rearrangement uses TRBV29-1 and TRBJ2-5; maybe TRBD1 (6 bases). Trimming took 8 bases from V and 0 from J, leaving 10 bases between them. Germline V gene data show CDR1 as SQVTM and CDR2 as ANQGSEA. The CDR3 consists of 12 residues. The DNA of the CDR3 is TGCAGCTACAGGACAGACCAAGAGACCCAGTACTTC. Its protein is CSYRTDQETQYF.

CDR3 residues: CASSGASGRANTGELFF. The CDR3 DNA sequence: TGCGCCAGCAGTGGTGCTAGCGGGAGGGCGAACACCGGGGAGCTGTTTTTT. The chain links TRBV23-1 to TRBJ2-2, with TRBD2 matching over 12 bases. TRBV23-1 is flagged as an ORF with uncertain function. The length of the CDR3 is 17 residues. The junction had 4 bases not matched to a gene; V was cut back by 5 bases and J by 0 bases.